Sequencing of this T cell receptor (beta chain) was carried out in a study of cytomegalovirus exposure and HLA in healthy donors. The CDR3 is made up of 15 amino acids. CDR1 and CDR2 from the germline V gene are ENHRY and SYGVKD. With V trimmed by 3 bases and J by 8 bases, 5 bases remained unmatched. 60 Vbeta and 13 Jbeta primers were used in PCR. Sequenced by immunoSEQ multiplex PCR; TCRdb stores in-frame clones only, minus some. This sample yields 110,000 to 150,000 clones, of which about four fifths are seen a single time; under 5% belongs to the top ten. Sequenced input: PBMCs. The chain couples TRBV10-3 to TRBJ2-1; 12 nucleotides align to TRBD2. The source is a man aged 40-49 years in good health and CMV-seronegative. The DNA for the CDR3 is TGTGCCATCAGTGACTCTAGCGGGGGGGTATATGAGCAGTTCTTC. Protein: CAISDSSGGVYEQFF.